This TCR beta chain was profiled in a study of blood T cells in healthy people across ages. Study summary: About one barcoded TCR beta cDNA was captured per two T cells. Findings and caveats of the study: Older individuals had lower TCR beta diversity per million T cells (the decline was roughly linear). Relative to aged donors, long-lived donors carried more naive CD4+ cells and displayed higher diversity.

Note on this clonotype: Its antigen is as yet unknown.

Unmatched junction bases numbered 5, after V lost 6 bases and J lost 2 bases. Germline V lookup: CDR1 MDHEN, CDR2 SYDVKM. This CDR3 has 14 amino acids. Then a second PCR, running about 6 to 12 cycles, was carried out with a sample-barcoded 5' primer and a J-beta primer mix. MiXCR, applied by TCRdb to the 5' RACE reads, yields one record per CDR3 protein. The repertoire includes around 1,500,000 distinct CDR3 sequences, 42% of them detected once, and 7.9% sits in the top ten. The authors isolated at least 7 million PBMCs per sample. This TCR came from a woman aged 18 to 35 in good health. The sequencing sample was made of blood. This chain joins TRBV28 and TRBJ2-3, with 7 bases lining up with TRBD1. CDR3 DNA sequence: TGTGCCAGCAGGTCGGGACAGTTCACAGATACGCAGTATTTT. This translates into CASRSGQFTDTQYF.